The sequence of this T cell receptor (beta chain) was determined in a study of T cells in Graves' hyperthyroidism and ophthalmopathy. There are many counts of this clonotype. Antigen: not known. Findings and limits, study-wide: A model of 13 V-J features distinguished ophthalmopathy from stable hyperthyroidism.

The CDR3 regions of TCR beta were amplified from RNA transcripts. The primer set for the first-round RT-PCR of the TCR CDR3 was HTBI. TCRdb independently ran MiXCR on the multiplex PCR reads; one entry per CDR3 protein. This table holds 300,000 to 450,000 distinct CDR3 sequences, around 13% found once. The CDR3 has 15 amino acids. Germline assignment: CDR1 MNHNS and CDR2 SASEGT. Unmatched junction bases numbered 6, after V lost 2 bases and J lost 5 bases. The chain recombines TRBV6-1 with TRBJ1-2; TRBD1 matches at 9 bases. The sequenced material came from blood. This receptor was obtained from a woman younger than 35 with Graves' hyperthyroidism. CDR3 DNA sequence: TGTGCCAGCAGTGAACCCGGACAGGGGACTTATGGCTACACCTTC. It codes for CASSEPGQGTYGYTF.